Given below is one T cell receptor beta chain in context. Its antigen is not yet known. Qualities for individual bases were not recorded, and no much larger clone is one base off. This record comes from a study of lymphopenia after photon versus proton radiotherapy (dated by TCRdb to the late 2010s). The study in broad terms: The study compared the immunological effects of photon versus proton radiation therapy in patients with gastrointestinal tumors who developed high-grade lymphopenia. A cohort of about 20 patients with gastrointestinal tumors who received either photon or proton therapy and subsequently developed lymphopenia was included. The study was designed to characterize how the impact on the immune system differs between the two radiation modalities. Beyond this particular receptor, the publication reports: After the lymphocyte count nadir, oligoclonal expansion, especially of CD8+ Temra cells, was observed in photon-treated repertoires, and the drop in diversity was driven by this expansion. Relative stability during treatment was observed in proton-treated patients, whereas loss of naive T cells and TCR diversity and gain of effector/memory populations were observed in photon-treated patients. The authors looked at the survival association only in patients who died, and they framed better survival with proton therapy as a possibility rather than a demonstrated result. Across the cohort, an inverse correlation was found between a larger post-nadir drop in TCR diversity and overall survival time among patients who died.

Library method: the immunoSEQ multiplex PCR assay. Alongside multiparametric flow cytometry, deep sequencing of rearranged TCR beta loci was used to profile the T cell repertoires. TCRdb carries this immuneACCESS record with in-frame sequences only. Its versions omit some clonotypes, under half of them owing to an unresolved V gene in the studies checked, with the rest unexplained. The sample records tens of thousands of clones, around four fifths of which are singletons. The ten largest clones represent 29% of the sample. The source is a man in his fifties with gastric cancer. The sample was peripheral blood, taken from a patient treated with photon-based radiotherapy.

The nucleotide sequence is TGTGCCAGCACCCTCGGGGAGGGCACTGAAGCTTTCTTT. This gives the protein CASTLGEGTEAFF. The sequence links TRBV28 to TRBJ1-1; the D segment cannot be called with confidence. V is shortened by 7 bases, J by 4 bases, and the region joining them spans 13 bases. As encoded in the germline V gene, CDR1 is MDHEN while CDR2 is SYDVKM. Including cysteine and phenylalanine, the CDR3 has 13 amino acids. Here the CDR3 DNA is all that survives: 39 bases in frame from base 1. Full variable domain (CDR3 extended with the reference TRBV28 and TRBJ1-1 proteins): DVKVTQSSRYLVKRTGEKVFLECVQDMDHENMFWYRQDPGLGLRLIYFSYDVKMKEKGDIPEGYSVSREKKERFSLILESASTNQTSMYLCASTLGEGTEAFFGQGTRLTVV.